Sequencing of this T cell receptor (beta chain) was carried out in a study of OX40 agonist ivuxolimab in advanced cancers. About the research overall: Ivuxolimab, an antibody acting as an agonist of OX40 (CD134), was used to treat patients. General observations from the study: Expanded peripheral T cells had an undetermined antigen specificity. Clonal expansion in partial responders at 0.1-3.0 mg/kg ranked among the lowest. Normalized T-cell clonal expansion was also low in a subset of nonresponders.

Data came from immunoSEQ multiplex PCR; TCRdb stores just in-frame clones and leaves some out. The table shows more than 70,000 clones, with more than 80% occurring only once. The CDR3 is made up of 11 amino acids. V was clipped by 3 bases and J by 8 bases, with 10 bases between them. Germline V lookup: CDR1 DFQATT, CDR2 SNEGSKA (reference sequence). In the case of this clone: Its antigen is unknown.

This sequence was found in an adult with an advanced solid tumor such as melanoma, head and neck, liver or kidney cancer. The specimen was CD4+ or CD8+ T cells sorted from blood, collected in a trial of the OX40 agonist ivuxolimab. The chain has TRBV20-1 and TRBJ1-2; no reliable D call. The chain's CDR3 is CSASLDGGYTF. In nucleotides, the CDR3 is TGCAGTGCTAGTCTGGATGGGGGCTACACCTTC.